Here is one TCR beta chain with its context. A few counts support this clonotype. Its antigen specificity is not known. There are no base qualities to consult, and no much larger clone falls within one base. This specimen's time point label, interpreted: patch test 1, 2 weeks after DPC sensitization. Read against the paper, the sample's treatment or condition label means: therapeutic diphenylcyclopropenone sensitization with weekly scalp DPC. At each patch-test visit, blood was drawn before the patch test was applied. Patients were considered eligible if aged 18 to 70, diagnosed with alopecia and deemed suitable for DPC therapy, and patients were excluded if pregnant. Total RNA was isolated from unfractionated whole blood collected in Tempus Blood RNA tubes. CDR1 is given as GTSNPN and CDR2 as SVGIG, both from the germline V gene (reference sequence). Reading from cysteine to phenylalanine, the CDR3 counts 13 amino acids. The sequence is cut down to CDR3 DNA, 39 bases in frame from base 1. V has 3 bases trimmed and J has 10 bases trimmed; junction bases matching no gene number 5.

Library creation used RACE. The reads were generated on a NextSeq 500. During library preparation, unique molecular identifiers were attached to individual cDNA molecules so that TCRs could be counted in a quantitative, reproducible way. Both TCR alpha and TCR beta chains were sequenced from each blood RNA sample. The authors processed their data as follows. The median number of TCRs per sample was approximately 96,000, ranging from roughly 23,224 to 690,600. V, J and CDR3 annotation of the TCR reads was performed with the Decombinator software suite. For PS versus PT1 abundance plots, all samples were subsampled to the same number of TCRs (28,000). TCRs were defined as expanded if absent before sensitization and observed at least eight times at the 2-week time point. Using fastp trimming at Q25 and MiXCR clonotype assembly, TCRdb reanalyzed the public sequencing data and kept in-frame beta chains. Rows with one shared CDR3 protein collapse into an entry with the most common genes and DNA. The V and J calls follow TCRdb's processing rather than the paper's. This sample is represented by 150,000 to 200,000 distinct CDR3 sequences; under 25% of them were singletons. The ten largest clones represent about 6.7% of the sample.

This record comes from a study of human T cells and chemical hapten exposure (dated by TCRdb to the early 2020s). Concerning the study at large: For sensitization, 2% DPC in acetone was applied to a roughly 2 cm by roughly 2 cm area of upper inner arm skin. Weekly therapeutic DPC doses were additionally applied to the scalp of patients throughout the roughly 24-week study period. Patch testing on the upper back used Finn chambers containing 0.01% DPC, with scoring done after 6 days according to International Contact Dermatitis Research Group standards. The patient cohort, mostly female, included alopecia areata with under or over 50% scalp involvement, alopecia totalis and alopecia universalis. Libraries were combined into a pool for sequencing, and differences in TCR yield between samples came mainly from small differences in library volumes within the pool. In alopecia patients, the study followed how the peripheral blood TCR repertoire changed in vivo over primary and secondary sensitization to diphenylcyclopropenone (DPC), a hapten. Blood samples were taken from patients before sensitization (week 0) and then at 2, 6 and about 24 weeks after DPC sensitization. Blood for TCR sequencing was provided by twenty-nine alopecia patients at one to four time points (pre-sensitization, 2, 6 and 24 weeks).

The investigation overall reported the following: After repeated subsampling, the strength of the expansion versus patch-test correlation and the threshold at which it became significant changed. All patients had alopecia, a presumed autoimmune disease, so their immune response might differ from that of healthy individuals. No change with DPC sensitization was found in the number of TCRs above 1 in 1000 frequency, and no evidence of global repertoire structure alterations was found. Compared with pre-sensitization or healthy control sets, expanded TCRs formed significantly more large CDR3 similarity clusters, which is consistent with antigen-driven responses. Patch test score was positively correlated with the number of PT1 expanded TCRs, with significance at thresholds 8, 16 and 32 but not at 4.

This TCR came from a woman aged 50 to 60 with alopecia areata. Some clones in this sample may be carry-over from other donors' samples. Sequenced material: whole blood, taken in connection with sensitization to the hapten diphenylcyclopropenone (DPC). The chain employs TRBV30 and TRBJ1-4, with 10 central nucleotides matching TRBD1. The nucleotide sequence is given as TGTGCCTGGAGCGCCGGGACAGGGGTAAAACTGTTTTTT. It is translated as CAWSAGTGVKLFF.